The 14 T cell receptor beta chains given below trace back to one sample, sequenced in a study of OX40 agonist ivuxolimab in advanced cancers. Libraries were prepared by immunoSEQ multiplex PCR; TCRdb keeps only in-frame clonotypes and omits some of them. The table records some 70,000 clones, roughly nine tenths of them present only once. The sequencing used CD4+ or CD8+ T cells sorted from blood, collected in a trial of the OX40 agonist ivuxolimab. These receptors were taken from an adult with an advanced solid tumor such as melanoma, head and neck, liver or kidney cancer.

This clone was recorded a few times. The chain uses TRBV6-1 and TRBJ1-2, with a tentative D call TRBD1 (6 bases). Trimming removed 8 bases from V and 5 bases from J, with 15 bases in between. The CDR3 has 13 amino acids. The V gene's germline CDR1 is MNHNS and CDR2 SASEGT. The CDR3 DNA sequence: TGTGCCAGCCGGACAGCTGACTTGTATGGCTACACCTTC. Translating it yields CASRTADLYGYTF.

V gene TRBV5-1 combines with J gene TRBJ2-7; 9 bases are shared with TRBD1. V shed 0 bases and J 5 bases; nucleotides not matched to a gene: 3. Looked up from germline, CDR1 is SGHRS and CDR2 is YFSETQ. The CDR3 contains 14 residues. The CDR3 reads CASSLGQGVNEQYF. The CDR3 DNA is TGCGCCAGCAGCTTGGGACAGGGGGTAAACGAGCAGTACTTC.

The chain joins TRBV7-8 to TRBJ1-3; the D is unclear. Germline CDR1 reads SGHVS; CDR2 reads FQNEAQ. The CDR3 loop spans 16 amino acids. V was pared by 2 bases and J by 0 bases, with 11 bases between. The CDR3 DNA follows: TGTGCCAGCAGCTTACCGGCCGCCCACTCTGGAAACACCATATATTTT. Amino acid sequence: CASSLPAAHSGNTIYF.

The chain carries TRBV5-1 and TRBJ2-3; 12 bases align to TRBD2. This CDR3 comprises 15 residues. Germline CDR1 is SGHRS and CDR2 is YFSETQ. The J segment lost 3 bases and the V segment lost 5 bases, leaving 4 bases of the junction unmatched. CDR3 coding DNA: TGCGCCAGCAGAAAACTAGCGGGGGGAACAGATACGCAGTATTTT. It translates to CASRKLAGGTDTQYF.

This sequence joins TRBV30 and TRBJ1-3; unclear D gene. The CDR3 extends over 15 amino acids. V lost 4 bases and J 0 bases, leaving 13 bases between the germline ends. Looked up from germline, CDR1 is GTSNPN and CDR2 is SVGIG (reference sequence). In DNA form, the CDR3 reads TGTGCCTGGATTACGACATTCGCCTCTGGAAACACCATATATTTT. Protein product: CAWITTFASGNTIYF.

The chain couples TRBV9 to TRBJ2-3; the D is unclear. V lost 4 bases and J 4 bases, leaving 13 bases between the germline ends. This CDR3 has 14 amino acids. CDR1 SGDLS and CDR2 YYNGEE come from the germline V gene. CDR3: CASSPRPSPDTQYF. CDR3 nucleotide sequence: TGTGCCAGCAGCCCCCGACCAAGCCCAGATACGCAGTATTTT. Complete variable domain (other parts from reference TRBV9 and TRBJ2-3): DSGVTQTPKHLITATGQRVTLRCSPRSGDLSVYWYQQSLDQGLQFLIQYYNGEERAKGNILERFSAQQFPDLHSELNLSSLELGDSALYFCASSPRPSPDTQYFGPGTRLTVL.

The V call is TRBV7-2, the J call TRBJ2-3; 7 bases line up with TRBD2. CDR3 length: 15 amino acids. Trimming cost V 7 bases and J 3 bases; bases outside gene matches: 10. Germline values: CDR1 SGHTA, CDR2 FQGNSA. The CDR3 nucleotides are TGTGCCAGCACCATCTCCCTAGCGGCAACAGATACGCAGTATTTT. It translates to CASTISLAATDTQYF. Looking up the rest from reference TRBV7-2 and TRBJ2-3 gives the full variable domain: GAGVSQSPSNKVTEKGKDVELRCDPISGHTALYWYRQSLGQGLEFLIYFQGNSAPDKSGLPSDRFSAERTGGSVSTLTIQRTQQEDSAVYLCASTISLAATDTQYFGPGTRLTVL.

The rearrangement uses TRBV30 and TRBJ2-1; a weak D match, TRBD2 (7 bases). CDR3 length: 15 amino acids. Per germline, CDR1 GTSNPN and CDR2 SVGIG (reference sequence). With 3 bases removed from V and 3 bases from J, the gap between germline ends came to 15 bases. This CDR3 is CAWSRGGVYYNEQFF. The CDR3 bases are TGTGCCTGGAGCCGAGGGGGGGTATACTACAATGAGCAGTTCTTC. The complete variable domain, with remaining parts taken from reference TRBV30 and TRBJ2-1, reads SQTIHQWPATLVQPVGSPLSLECTVEGTSNPNLYWYRQAAGRGLQLLFYSVGIGQISSEVPQNLSASRPQDRQFILSSKKLLLSDSGFYLCAWSRGGVYYNEQFFGPGTRLTVL.

This chain connects TRBV5-8 to TRBJ2-5; 8 nucleotides line up with TRBD2. The V gene's germline CDR1 is SGHTS and CDR2 YDEGEE. Trimming at V came to 1 base and at J to 5 bases, leaving 4 bases not matched to a gene. The CDR3 loop spans 14 amino acids. The CDR3 DNA follows: TGTGCCAGCAGCTTGTCGGGGGGGGCGGAGACCCAGTACTTC. Amino acids: CASSLSGGAETQYF.

The chain employs TRBV30 and TRBJ2-4, with TRBD1 matching 7 bases. Germline assignment: CDR1 GTSNPN and CDR2 SVGIG (reference sequence). This CDR3 has 13 residues. Trimming took 8 bases from V and 7 from J; bases not matched to a gene: 11. CDR3 in amino acids: CAATGLQGNIQYF. CDR3 sequence (DNA): TGTGCCGCAACCGGGTTACAGGGGAACATTCAGTACTTC.

The V call is TRBV5-1, the J call TRBJ2-1; D is perhaps TRBD1 or TRBD2 (5 bases each). The length of the CDR3 is 14 residues. Trimming left V 4 bases short and J 6 bases short, with 14 bases between. Germline assignment: CDR1 SGHRS and CDR2 YFSETQ. CDR3 nucleotides: TGCGCCAGCAGCCAGGGAGCCTACTTCAATGAGCAGTTCTTC. It encodes CASSQGAYFNEQFF.

This clone was recorded once. This chain's CDR3 is CASSEWGEQYF. The CDR3 DNA follows: TGCGCCAGCAGTGAATGGGGGGAGCAGTACTTC. The rearrangement joins TRBV10-2 to TRBJ2-7; D could derive from TRBD1 or TRBD2 (5 bases each). The CDR3 has 11 amino acids. Germline CDR1 is WSHSY and CDR2 is SAAADI. V lost 3 bases to trimming and J lost 7 bases, with 7 bases between them.

V and J are TRBV7-6 and TRBJ2-3; D may match TRBD1 or TRBD2 (5 bases each). The V gene's germline CDR1 is SGHVS and CDR2 FNYEAQ. This CDR3 is built from 15 residues. V lost 5 bases, J lost 4 bases, and 16 bases lay in between. CDR3 nucleotide sequence: TGTGCCAGCAGCCAGGACACGGCGAGGGCAGATACGCAGTATTTT. Translation gives CASSQDTARADTQYF.

The chain couples TRBV9 to TRBJ2-3; a weak D match, TRBD2 (5 bases). V lost 0 bases to trimming and J lost 2 bases, with 13 bases between them. The CDR3 is 16 amino acids. The germline V gene has CDR1 SGDLS and CDR2 YYNGEE. The CDR3 nucleotides are TGTGCCAGCAGCGTAGGACTAAGAGAATCCACAGATACGCAGTATTTT. This sequence encodes CASSVGLRESTDTQYF.